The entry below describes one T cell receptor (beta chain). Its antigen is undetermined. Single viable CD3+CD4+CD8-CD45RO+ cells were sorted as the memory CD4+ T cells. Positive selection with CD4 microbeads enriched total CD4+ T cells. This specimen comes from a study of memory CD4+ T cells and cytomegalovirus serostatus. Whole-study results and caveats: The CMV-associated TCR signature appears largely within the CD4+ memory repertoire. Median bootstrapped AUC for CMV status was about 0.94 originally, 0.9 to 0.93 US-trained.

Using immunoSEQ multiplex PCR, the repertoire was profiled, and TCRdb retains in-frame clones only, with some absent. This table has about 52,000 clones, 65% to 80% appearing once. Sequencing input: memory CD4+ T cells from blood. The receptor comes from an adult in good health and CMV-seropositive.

The chain's CDR3 is CASSLRARTSGGPVVHEQFF. The CDR3 DNA sequence: TGCGCCAGCAGCCTCCGTGCGAGGACTAGCGGGGGGCCGGTTGTCCATGAGCAGTTCTTC. The chain recombines TRBV5-1 with TRBJ2-1; 14 nucleotides agree with TRBD2. The length of the CDR3 is 20 residues. CDR1 is SGHRS and CDR2 is YFSETQ in the germline V gene. J lost 8 bases, V lost 4 bases, and 20 bases had no gene match.